This T cell receptor beta chain was identified during a study of sequential checkpoint blockade in melanoma. Looking at the study overall: First-line arms were nivolumab then ipilimumab, or the reverse, randomized 1:1. After nivolumab or ipilimumab alone, about two dozen patients had week-13 rebiopsies.

This clone has a count of ten or more. The antigen remains unidentified. Treatment in this sample: randomized to nivolumab then ipilimumab (arm A) or the reverse (arm B). The data were produced by immunoSEQ multiplex PCR, yet TCRdb's version contains in-frame clones alone and is incomplete. The data contain 13,000 or so clones, approximately 25% of them seen just once; the ten biggest clones take up about 20%. Whole-study findings and limits: Mutational load did not correlate with tumor T-cell fraction or clonality.

The CDR3 is made up of 14 amino acids. The germline V gene has CDR1 SGHNT and CDR2 YENEEA. V lost 1 base, J lost 1 base, and 5 bases lay in between. The clonotype comes from a human donor with melanoma. The chain joins TRBV11-3 to TRBJ2-1; D gene uncertain. Sequenced here: tumor tissue (inferred from file names), sampled from a patient given nivolumab and ipilimumab in sequence. This chain's CDR3 is CASSLGQSYNEQFF. The CDR3 nucleotides are TGTGCCAGCAGCTTAGGTCAGTCCTACAATGAGCAGTTCTTC.